What follows describes a single T cell receptor beta chain. Its matching antigen is unknown. The authors drew around 9.4 milliliters of peripheral blood from each donor. The sample comes from a study of blood T cells in healthy people across ages. Notes on the study in general: Naive T cell percentage strongly correlated with TCR beta diversity.

Per the germline V gene, CDR1 is SEHNR and CDR2 is FQNEAQ (reference sequence). V was trimmed by 2 bases and J by 12 bases, leaving 11 bases between them. The CDR3 consists of 12 residues. It was with a sample-barcoded 5' primer and a J-beta primer mix that a second PCR of roughly 6 to 11 cycles was run. Each sample provided no less than 2.5 million CDR3-containing paired-end reads. MiXCR, run by TCRdb on the 5' RACE reads, gives a single entry per CDR3 protein. The data contain 920,000 or so distinct CDR3 sequences, 40% to 50% of them singletons. J is TRBJ2-1 and V is TRBV7-9; D perhaps matches TRBD2 (5 bases). Specimen: blood. This receptor was identified in a woman in her sixties in good health. The CDR3 nucleotides are TGTGCCAGCAGCTTACAAACTAGTAGGCAGTTCTTC. It yields the protein CASSLQTSRQFF.